These T cell receptor beta chains were read from a single sample in a study of Tregs in tolerant kidney transplant recipients. The protocol was immunoSEQ multiplex PCR, while the TCRdb copy is restricted to in-frame clones and leaves out a portion. This table has under 95,000 clones, 91% appearing once. Sequencing used Tregs from blood, obtained before the transplant. The receptors derive from a human donor who received a combined kidney and bone marrow transplant. The CDR3 runs from the conserved cysteine through the conserved F or W. D genes are given only for firm matches. Rows may omit the clone size; those that give it use once, few, many or a size class.

clone size	V gene	J gene	D gene	CDR3 DNA	CDR3 protein
once	TRBV6-5	TRBJ2-7	.	TGTGCCAGCAGTGATAAGCGGTACTACGAGCAGTACTTC	CASSDKRYYEQYF
.	TRBV5-1	TRBJ1-6	.	TGCGCCAGCAGCACCGACGGTAATTCACCCCTCCACTTT	CASSTDGNSPLHF
.	TRBV28	TRBJ2-3	.	TGTGCCAGCAGCGTCGGGACGGGGGGCTCAGATACGCAGTATTTT	CASSVGTGGSDTQYF
.	TRBV6-5	TRBJ1-1	.	TGTGCCAGCAGTAGGGGACGTTTGAACACTGAAGCTTTCTTT	CASSRGRLNTEAFF
.	TRBV19	TRBJ2-2	.	TGTGCCAGTAGCAAGCACACGAACACCGGGGAGCTGTTTTTT	CASSKHTNTGELFF
.	TRBV5-4	TRBJ2-5	TRBD1	TGTGCCAGCAGCCCGCCGGGACAGCTCCAAGAGACCCAGTACTTC	CASSPPGQLQETQYF
.	TRBV5-1	TRBJ1-4	.	TGCGCCAGCAGCCCAAGGGGTGGGGTCACTAATGAAAAACTGTTTTTT	CASSPRGGVTNEKLFF
.	TRBV5-1	TRBJ2-3	.	TGCGCCAGCAGCTTGTCCAGCACAGATACGCAGTATTTT	CASSLSSTDTQYF
.	TRBV4-3	TRBJ1-2	.	TGCGCCAGCAGCCAAGAGCTAGCGTTCAACTATGGCTACACCTTC	CASSQELAFNYGYTF
few	TRBV28	TRBJ2-1	.	TGTGCCAGCAGTTTTGCACTATTTGGGGAGCAGTTCTTC	CASSFALFGEQFF
.	TRBV6-1	TRBJ2-7	.	TGTGCCAGCAGTGAAGCTGGTGTACAGGCCCACTACGAGCAGTACTTC	CASSEAGVQAHYEQYF
once	TRBV5-1	TRBJ2-7	TRBD2	TGCGCCAGCAGCTGGGCGGGAGGCTACGAGCAGTACTTC	CASSWAGGYEQYF
.	TRBV15	TRBJ2-7	.	TGTGCCACCAGCAGAGTACGGGGTAGTGACGAGCAGTACTTC	CATSRVRGSDEQYF
.	TRBV7-9	TRBJ1-1	.	TGTGCCAGCAGCTTATTGGATGAGATGACTTTCTTT	CASSLLDEMTFF